These 2 T cell receptor beta chains share one sample of origin, sequenced in a study of blood T cell repertoires in COVID-19. Sequencing was performed with immunoSEQ multiplex PCR; in TCRdb, only in-frame clones are kept and a portion is missing. The table includes 200,000 to 250,000 clones, around 84% detected once. The material sequenced was peripheral blood. These TCRs come from a human donor in a cohort sampled during active COVID-19.

Only a few counts were recorded for this clone. The chain uses TRBV5-4 and TRBJ1-1; 11 bases are a match to TRBD1. CDR3 length equals 13 residues. V dropped 5 bases and J dropped 12; count of bases not matched to a gene: 9. Germline V gene lookup returns CDR1 SGHNT and CDR2 YYREEE (reference sequence). CDR3 loop: CASRAGTGGSTFF. Here the CDR3 DNA reads TGTGCCAGCAGGGCCGGGACAGGGGGTTCAACTTTCTTT.

V usage is TRBV18 and J usage is TRBJ1-3, with D unclear. Per the germline V gene, CDR1 is KGHSH and CDR2 is LQKENI. The CDR3 sequence is 16 residues long. V was pared by 3 bases and J by 0 bases, with 12 bases between. Written as DNA, the CDR3 is TGTGCCAGCTCACCCCGAGGGCAGAGCTCTGGAAACACCATATATTTT. Translation gives CASSPRGQSSGNTIYF.